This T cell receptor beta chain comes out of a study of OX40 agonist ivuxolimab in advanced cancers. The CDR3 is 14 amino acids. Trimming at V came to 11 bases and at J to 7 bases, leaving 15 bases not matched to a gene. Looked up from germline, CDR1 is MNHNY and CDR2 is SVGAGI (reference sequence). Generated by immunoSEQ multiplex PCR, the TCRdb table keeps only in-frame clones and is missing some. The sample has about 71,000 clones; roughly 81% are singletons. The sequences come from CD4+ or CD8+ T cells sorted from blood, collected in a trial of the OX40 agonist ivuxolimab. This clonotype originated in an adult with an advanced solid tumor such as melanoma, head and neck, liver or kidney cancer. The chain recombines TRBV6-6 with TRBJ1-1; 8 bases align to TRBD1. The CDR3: CAVKGGDRGNEAFF. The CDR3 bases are TGTGCCGTTAAAGGGGGCGACAGGGGCAATGAAGCTTTCTTT.